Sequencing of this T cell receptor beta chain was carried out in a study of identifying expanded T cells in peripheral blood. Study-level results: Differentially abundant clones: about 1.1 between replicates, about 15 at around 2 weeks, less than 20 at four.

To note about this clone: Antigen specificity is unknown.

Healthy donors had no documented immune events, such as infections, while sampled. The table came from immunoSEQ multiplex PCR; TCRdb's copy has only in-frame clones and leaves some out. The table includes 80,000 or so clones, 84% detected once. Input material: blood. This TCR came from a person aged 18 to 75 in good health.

The CDR3 protein is CASSLDPQPSTDTQYF. The CDR3 nucleotides are TGTGCCAGCAGCTTGGACCCTCAGCCAAGCACAGATACGCAGTATTTT. The V call is TRBV5-4, the J call TRBJ2-3; no reliable D call. Germline loops: CDR1 SGHNT, CDR2 YYREEE (reference sequence). V dropped 0 bases and J dropped 0 bases, with 11 bases sitting between them. The CDR3 loop spans 16 amino acids.